The following is a T cell receptor beta chain sequence with its context. Recruits, aged 18 to 89 years, lived in 20 to 30 US areas. This record belongs to a study of blood T cell repertoires in COVID-19. Looking at the study overall: Samples came from the United States, Italy and Spain, spanning acute and convalescent COVID-19. PBMCs, B-cell-depleted T cells, or T cells provided the cDNA or gDNA that made up the material.

Under the authors' procedure: Nucleated cell counts were estimated from reference gene primer amplification. Using immunoSEQ multiplex PCR, the repertoire was profiled, and TCRdb retains in-frame clones only, with some absent. D and trimming were read from the DNA, whereas the V and J calls and clone size are those reported in that table. This table has roughly 330,000 clones, approximately 89% appearing once. Sequencing input: PBMCs or T cells enriched from blood (not recorded which). The clonotype originates from a woman in her thirties who had recovered from COVID-19.

CDR3 region: CASSSPQGEGDTIYF. The CDR3 region has the DNA TGTGCCAGCAGTTCACCCCAGGGCGAAGGGGACACCATATATTTT. The V call is TRBV6-5, the J call TRBJ1-3; TRBD1 is a possible D gene (5 bases). Germline V gene sequence: CDR1 MNHEY, CDR2 SVGAGI. V lost 4 bases and J 8 bases, leaving 18 bases between the germline ends. CDR3 length: 15 residues.